Listed here are 18 T cell receptor beta chains from one sample, sequenced in a study of Graves' ophthalmopathy and Graves' hyperthyroidism. Amplification targeted the TCR beta CDR3 regions, with RNA transcripts as the source material. HTBI-primed RT-PCR formed the first round, and a multiplex PCR formed the second. TCRdb reanalysed the multiplex PCR reads using MiXCR and keeps one entry per CDR3 protein. In the table there are fewer than 600,000 distinct CDR3 sequences, 14% of which are singletons. The sample comprised blood. These receptor sequences come from a woman under 40 with Graves' ophthalmopathy.

This clonotype was detected many times. This chain uses TRBV24-1 with TRBJ2-2; TRBD1 matches 8 bases. J was trimmed by 3 bases and V by 8 bases; bases with no gene match: 16. The V gene's germline CDR1 is KGHDR and CDR2 SFDVKD. The CDR3 totals 18 residues. CDR3 DNA: TGTGCCACCACCAATCGGACAGGGCTGATGCTCCACACCGGGGAGCTGTTTTTT. As protein: CATTNRTGLMLHTGELFF.

This clonotype was detected many times. The J gene is TRBJ2-5, the V gene TRBV15; 11 bases line up with TRBD2. V lost 1 base and J lost 4; bases outside the gene matches: 8. Germline CDR1 and CDR2: LNHNV and YYDKDF (reference sequence). This CDR3 spans 17 amino acids. CDR3 nucleotide sequence: TGTGCCACCAGCAGAGGACTAGCGGGAAGGACGCCAGAGACCCAGTACTTC. Protein sequence: CATSRGLAGRTPETQYF.

V gene TRBV12-3 or TRBV12-4 combines with J gene TRBJ1-1, with unresolved D. The CDR3 is 15 residues long. V was clipped by 2 bases and J by 2 bases, with 12 bases between them. DNA for the CDR3: TGTGCCAGCAGTTTACGTAGAGACATCAACACTGAAGCTTTCTTT. This encodes CASSLRRDINTEAFF.

This chain connects TRBV5-1 to TRBJ2-5, with 9 nucleotides matching TRBD2. The V gene's germline CDR1 is SGHRS and CDR2 YFSETQ. The CDR3 runs 16 residues. The junction had 9 bases not matched to a gene; V was cut back by 3 bases and J by 3 bases. CDR3 region: CASSSRLAEGEETQYF. The CDR3 DNA is TGCGCCAGCAGCTCCAGACTAGCGGAGGGGGAAGAGACCCAGTACTTC.

Comments on this clonotype: With a much larger clone just one base away, this may be a read error. The chain links TRBV12-3 or TRBV12-4 to TRBJ2-5; D might be TRBD2 (6 bases). V lost 1 base and J 2 bases, leaving 14 bases between the germline ends. The CDR3 contains 16 residues. The CDR3: CASSLVGMGGQETQYF. As DNA, the CDR3 is TGTGCCAGCAGTTTAGTAGGGATGGGGGGTCAAGAGACCCAGTACTTC.

This clonotype was recorded at least ten times. V usage is TRBV6-1 and J usage is TRBJ2-7, with D perhaps matching TRBD1 (6 bases). CDR3 length equals 14 residues. The germline gives CDR1 MNHNS, CDR2 SASEGT. With 7 bases removed from V and 3 bases from J, the gap between germline ends came to 16 bases. Written as DNA, the CDR3 is TGTGCCAGCACTAAGGGACAACGAGGCTACGAGCAGTACTTC. It translates to CASTKGQRGYEQYF.

This clonotype has ten or more counts. V is TRBV6-1 and J is TRBJ1-3; 9 nucleotides line up with TRBD1. There are 16 residues in the CDR3. CDR1 and CDR2 (germline): MNHNS, SASEGT. Trimming at V came to 7 bases and at J to 3 bases, leaving 10 bases not matched to a gene. The DNA for the CDR3 is TGTGCCAGCACCCCCGGCGGGACAGGGTTTGGAAACACCATATATTTT. This encodes CASTPGGTGFGNTIYF.

This clonotype was seen at least ten times. The J gene is TRBJ1-1, the V gene TRBV6-1; 10 bases line up with TRBD1. V trimming: 6 bases; J trimming: 9 bases; junction bases outside the gene matches: 10. The CDR3 spans 14 residues. Looked up from germline, CDR1 is MNHNS and CDR2 is SASEGT. DNA of the CDR3: TGTGCCAGCAGCAAAATGACAGGGGGCTGGAAAGCTTTCTTT. Its protein product is CASSKMTGGWKAFF.

This clonotype has ten or more counts. The rearrangement joins TRBV28 to TRBJ2-2; possible D gene TRBD1, 6 bases. Germline V gene data show CDR1 as MDHEN and CDR2 as SYDVKM. CDR3 length: 13 amino acids. Trimming removed 11 bases at V and 0 bases at J, with 10 bases between. The CDR3 here is CASGQPNTGELFF. The CDR3, as DNA: TGTGCCTCGGGACAACCGAACACCGGGGAGCTGTTTTTT.

This clonotype occurred many times. The CDR3 region is CASSKHSLYEQYF. The CDR3 DNA is TGTGCCAGTAGTAAGCACAGCCTCTACGAGCAGTACTTC. The chain joins TRBV19 to TRBJ2-7; D remains ambiguous. Germline CDR1 LNHDA, CDR2 SQIVND (reference sequence). V lost 4 bases to trimming and J lost 3 bases, with 10 bases between them. The CDR3 extends over 13 amino acids.

The V gene is TRBV3-1, the J gene TRBJ2-5; the D gene is possibly TRBD2 (6 bases). Trimming stripped 0 bases from V and 6 bases from J, with 26 bases between. The CDR3 is made up of 19 amino acids. Germline-derived CDR1 and CDR2 are LGHDT and YNNKEL (reference sequence). The CDR3 nucleotides are TGTGCCAGCAGCCAAGAGTTATCTCGGGCCAGAAGCGGCGGGAAGACCCAGTACTTC. Its protein is CASSQELSRARSGGKTQYF.

There are many counts of this clonotype. This chain connects TRBV29-1 to TRBJ2-7, with D possibly matching TRBD2 (5 bases). The CDR3 has 14 amino acids. V gave up 2 bases and J gave up 0 bases, with 11 bases separating them. From germline, CDR1 is SQVTM and CDR2 ANQGSEA. The DNA of the CDR3 is TGCAGCGTTGAATTGTCGGACTCCTCCTACGAGCAGTACTTC. As protein: CSVELSDSSYEQYF.

This clonotype came up many times. The chain is built from TRBV11-1 and TRBJ2-7; 14 bases are a match to TRBD2. Looked up from germline, CDR1 is SGHAT and CDR2 is FQDESV (reference sequence). The ends lost 5 bases at V and 0 bases at J; junction bases unmatched: 3. The CDR3 is made up of 16 amino acids. The CDR3 here is CASSPGLAGDSYEQYF. The CDR3 coding sequence is TGTGCCAGCAGCCCGGGACTAGCGGGGGACTCCTACGAGCAGTACTTC.

This clonotype was recorded a few times. The chain combines TRBV11-2 with TRBJ1-1, with 7 positions matching TRBD1. The germline gives CDR1 SGHAT, CDR2 FQNNGV. V shed 5 bases, J shed 0 bases, and the junction held 9 bases outside the gene matches. The CDR3 contains 16 residues. CDR3 sequence reads: CASSPRTGLLNTEAFF. The CDR3 coding sequence is TGTGCCAGCAGCCCCCGGACAGGCCTACTGAACACTGAAGCTTTCTTT.

At least ten counts were recorded for this clonotype. The chain is built from TRBV7-9 and TRBJ1-1; tentatively, D is TRBD1 (5 bases). The CDR3 loop spans 14 amino acids. Germline V CDR1 and CDR2: SEHNR, FQNEAQ (reference sequence). V was trimmed by 5 bases and J by 1 base, leaving 11 bases between them. CDR3 sequence: CASSKQAENTEAFF. The DNA for the CDR3 is TGTGCCAGCAGCAAACAGGCAGAGAACACTGAAGCTTTCTTT.

V is TRBV4-1 and J is TRBJ1-2, with D uncertain. The CDR3 sequence is 13 residues long. V shed 0 bases and J shed 4 bases, with 6 bases lying between them. Looked up from germline, CDR1 is MGHRA and CDR2 is YSYEKL. As DNA, the CDR3 is TGCGCCAGCAGCCAAGAGCACGCCTATGGCTACACCTTC. Amino acid sequence: CASSQEHAYGYTF.

A few counts support this clonotype. The chain is built from TRBV3-1 and TRBJ1-2; 8 bases agree with TRBD1. The length of the CDR3 is 14 residues. The germline CDR1 and CDR2 sequences are LGHDT and YNNKEL (reference sequence). V shed 3 bases and J 7 bases; nucleotides not matched to a gene: 7. The CDR3 DNA is TGTGCCAGCAGCCACGAACGGACAGGGACTGGCTACACCTTC. Translating gives CASSHERTGTGYTF.

This clonotype came up many times. J is TRBJ1-1 and V is TRBV29-1, with TRBD1 identical over 7 bases. The V gene's germline CDR1 is SQVTM and CDR2 ANQGSEA. This CDR3 contains 13 residues. Trimming at V came to 7 bases and at J to 2 bases, leaving 7 bases not matched to a gene. For the CDR3, the DNA is TGCAGCGCTTACAGGGGCGGTAACACTGAAGCTTTCTTT. Residues: CSAYRGGNTEAFF.